This TCR beta chain was sequenced in a study of T cells in Graves' hyperthyroidism and ophthalmopathy. RNA transcripts served as the template for amplifying TCR beta CDR3 regions. Using the HTBI primer set, a first-round RT-PCR was run on the TCR CDR3. MiXCR, applied by TCRdb to the multiplex PCR reads, yields one record per CDR3 protein. The top ten clones hold about 9.4% of a sample with about 700,000 distinct CDR3 sequences, approximately 14% of them seen once. V gave up 4 bases and J gave up 6 bases; unmatched junction bases: 4. CDR3 length equals 15 residues. The germline V gene has CDR1 SGHRS and CDR2 YFSETQ.

The material sequenced was blood. V is TRBV5-1 and J is TRBJ2-1; TRBD2 matches at 13 bases. This receptor was obtained from a woman aged 18 to 35 with Graves' hyperthyroidism. Here the CDR3 reads CASSILAGGVNEQFF. CDR3 DNA sequence: TGCGCCAGCAGCATACTAGCGGGAGGGGTCAATGAGCAGTTCTTC.